This T cell receptor beta chain originates from a study of prognosis after radiotherapy for stage I lung cancer. For the study at large: Patients received 3 to 5 SBRT fractions with a biologically effective dose of at least 100 Gy.

The CDR3 sequence is 15 residues long. Trimming stripped 10 bases from V and 2 bases from J, with 19 bases between. The germline V gene has CDR1 MNHEY and CDR2 SVGAGI. To note about this clonotype: With a far larger clone one base away, a read error is the likely cause.

Genomic DNA yielded TCR beta CDR3, amplified by two-round multiplex PCR. For every TRBV and TRBJ gene, a specific primer was used in first-round PCR. TCRdb re-analysed the multiplex PCR reads in MiXCR, keeping a single row per CDR3 protein. The sample holds approximately 22,000 distinct CDR3 sequences, roughly 43% seen once. The receptor comes from a donor over 45 with non-small cell lung cancer. V usage is TRBV6-5 and J usage is TRBJ2-3; D might be TRBD1 (6 bases). The sequenced sample was PBMCs, obtained before or after stereotactic body radiation therapy (not recorded which). CDR3 nucleotides: TGTGCCACCACTCCAGTGAGACAGGTCACAGATACGCAGTATTTT. Protein product: CATTPVRQVTDTQYF.